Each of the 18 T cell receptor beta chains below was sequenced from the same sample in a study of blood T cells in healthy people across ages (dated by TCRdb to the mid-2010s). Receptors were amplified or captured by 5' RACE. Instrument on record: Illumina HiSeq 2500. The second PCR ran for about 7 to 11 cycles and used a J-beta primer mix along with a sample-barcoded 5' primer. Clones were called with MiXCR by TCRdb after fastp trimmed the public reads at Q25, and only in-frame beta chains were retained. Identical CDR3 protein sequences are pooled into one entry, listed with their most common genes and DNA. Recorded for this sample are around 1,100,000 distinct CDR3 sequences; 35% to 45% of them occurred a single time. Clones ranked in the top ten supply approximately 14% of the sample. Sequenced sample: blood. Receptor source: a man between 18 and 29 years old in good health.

CDR3 coding DNA: TGTGCCAGCAGCCCCCCCGGAAACAATGAGCAGTACTTC. Translated, it gives CASSPPGNNEQYF. The J gene is TRBJ2-1, the V gene TRBV11-2, with D unclear. With the DNA end fitting TRBJ2-7 better, the J assignment may be wrong. This CDR3 has 13 amino acids. Looked up from germline, CDR1 is SGHAT and CDR2 is FQNNGV.

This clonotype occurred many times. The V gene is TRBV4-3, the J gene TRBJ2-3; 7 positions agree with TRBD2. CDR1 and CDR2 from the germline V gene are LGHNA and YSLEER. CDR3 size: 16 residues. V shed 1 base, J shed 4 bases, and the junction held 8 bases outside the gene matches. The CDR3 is CASSQVLAVVPDTQYF. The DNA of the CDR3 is TGCGCCAGCAGCCAAGTCCTAGCGGTCGTACCAGATACGCAGTATTTT.

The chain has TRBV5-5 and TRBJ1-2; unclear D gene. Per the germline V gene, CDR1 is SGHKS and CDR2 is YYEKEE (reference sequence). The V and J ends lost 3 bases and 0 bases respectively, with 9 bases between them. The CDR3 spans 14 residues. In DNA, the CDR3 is TGTGCCAGCAGCTCCGGGTCTTCTAACTATGGCTACACCTTC. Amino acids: CASSSGSSNYGYTF.

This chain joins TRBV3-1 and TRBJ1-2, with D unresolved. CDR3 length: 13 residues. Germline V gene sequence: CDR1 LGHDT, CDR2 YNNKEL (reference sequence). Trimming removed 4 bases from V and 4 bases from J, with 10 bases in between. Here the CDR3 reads CASSPWEGYGYTF. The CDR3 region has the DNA TGTGCCAGCAGCCCTTGGGAGGGCTATGGCTACACCTTC.

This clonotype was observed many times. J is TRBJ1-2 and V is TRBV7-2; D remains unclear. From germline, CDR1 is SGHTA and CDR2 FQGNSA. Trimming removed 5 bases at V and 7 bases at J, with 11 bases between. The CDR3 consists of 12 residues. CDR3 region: CASSARTGGYTF. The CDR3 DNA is TGTGCCAGCAGCGCCCGGACGGGTGGCTACACCTTC. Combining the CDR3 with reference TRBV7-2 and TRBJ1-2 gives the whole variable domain GAGVSQSPSNKVTEKGKDVELRCDPISGHTALYWYRQSLGQGLEFLIYFQGNSAPDKSGLPSDRFSAERTGGSVSTLTIQRTQQEDSAVYLCASSARTGGYTFGSGTRLTVV.

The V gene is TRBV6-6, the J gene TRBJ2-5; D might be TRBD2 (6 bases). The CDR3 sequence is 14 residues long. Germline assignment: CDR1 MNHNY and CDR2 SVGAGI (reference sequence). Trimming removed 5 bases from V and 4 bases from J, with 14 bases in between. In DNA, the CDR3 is TGTGCCAGCAGTCCACAATTAGCGGTAGAGACCCAGTACTTC. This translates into CASSPQLAVETQYF.

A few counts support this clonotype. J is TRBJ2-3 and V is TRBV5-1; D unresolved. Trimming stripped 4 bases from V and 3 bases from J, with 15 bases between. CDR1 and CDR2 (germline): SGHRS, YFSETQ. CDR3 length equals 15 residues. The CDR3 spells CASSPDRAGTDTQYF. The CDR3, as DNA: TGCGCCAGCAGCCCTGATAGGGCCGGGACAGATACGCAGTATTTT.

CDR3: CASSPMVHLNTEAFF. CDR3 DNA: TGCGCCAGCAGCCCCATGGTACACCTGAACACTGAAGCTTTCTTT. This chain uses TRBV5-1 with TRBJ1-1; D remains unclear. The V end lost 4 bases, the J end lost 0 bases, and 13 bases lay between the germline ends. Germline CDR1 is SGHRS and CDR2 is YFSETQ. There are 15 residues in the CDR3.

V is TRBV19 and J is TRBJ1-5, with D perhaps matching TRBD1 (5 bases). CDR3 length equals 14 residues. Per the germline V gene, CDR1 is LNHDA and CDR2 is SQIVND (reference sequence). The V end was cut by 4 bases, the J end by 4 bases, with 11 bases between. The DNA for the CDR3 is TGTGCCAGTAGTAAATGGGGCCCTAATCAGCCCCAGCATTTT. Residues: CASSKWGPNQPQHF.

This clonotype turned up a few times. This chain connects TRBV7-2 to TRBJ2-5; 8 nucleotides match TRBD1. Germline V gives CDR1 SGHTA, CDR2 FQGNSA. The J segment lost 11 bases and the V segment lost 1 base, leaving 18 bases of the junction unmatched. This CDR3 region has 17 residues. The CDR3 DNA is TGTGCCAGCAGCTTAGTAGCAGGGGGCGGTTTATCTGGTGAGCAGTACTTC. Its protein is CASSLVAGGGLSGEQYF.

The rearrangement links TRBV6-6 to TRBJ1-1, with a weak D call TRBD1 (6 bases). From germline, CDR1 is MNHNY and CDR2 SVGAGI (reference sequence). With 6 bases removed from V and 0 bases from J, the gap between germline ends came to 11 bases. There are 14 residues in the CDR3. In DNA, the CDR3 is TGTGCCAGCAGACCACAGGGCCTGAACACTGAAGCTTTCTTT. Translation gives CASRPQGLNTEAFF.

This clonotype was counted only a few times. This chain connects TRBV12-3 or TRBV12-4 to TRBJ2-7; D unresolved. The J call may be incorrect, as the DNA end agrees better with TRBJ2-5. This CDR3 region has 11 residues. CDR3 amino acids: CASSQRWTQYF. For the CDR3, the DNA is TGTGCCAGCAGCCAAAGGTGGACCCAGTACTTC.

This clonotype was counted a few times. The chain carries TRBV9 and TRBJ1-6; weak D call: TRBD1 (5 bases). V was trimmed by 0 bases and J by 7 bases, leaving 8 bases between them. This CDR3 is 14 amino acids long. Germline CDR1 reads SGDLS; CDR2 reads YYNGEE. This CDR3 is CASSVGQQNSPLHF. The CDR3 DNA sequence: TGTGCCAGCAGCGTAGGACAGCAAAATTCACCCCTCCACTTT.

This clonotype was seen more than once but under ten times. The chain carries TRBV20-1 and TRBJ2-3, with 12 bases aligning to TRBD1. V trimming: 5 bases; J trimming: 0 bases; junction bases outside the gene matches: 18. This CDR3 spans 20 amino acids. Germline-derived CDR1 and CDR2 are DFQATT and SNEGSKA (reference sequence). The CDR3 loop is CSAERNTGQGAYMSTDTQYF. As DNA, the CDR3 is TGCAGTGCTGAACGAAACACGGGACAGGGGGCCTACATGAGCACAGATACGCAGTATTTT.

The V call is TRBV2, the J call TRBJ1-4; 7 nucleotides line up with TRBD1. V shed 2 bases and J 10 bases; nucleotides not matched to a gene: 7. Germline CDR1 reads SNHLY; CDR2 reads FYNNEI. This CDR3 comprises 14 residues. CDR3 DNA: TGTGCCAGCAGTGAAAATCAGGGGGTCGGAAAACTGTTTTTT. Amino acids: CASSENQGVGKLFF. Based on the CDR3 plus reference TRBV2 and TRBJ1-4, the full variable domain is EPEVTQTPSHQVTQMGQEVILRCVPISNHLYFYWYRQILGQKVEFLVSFYNNEISEKSEIFDDQFSVERPDGSNFTLKIRSTKLEDSAMYFCASSENQGVGKLFFGSGTQLSVL.

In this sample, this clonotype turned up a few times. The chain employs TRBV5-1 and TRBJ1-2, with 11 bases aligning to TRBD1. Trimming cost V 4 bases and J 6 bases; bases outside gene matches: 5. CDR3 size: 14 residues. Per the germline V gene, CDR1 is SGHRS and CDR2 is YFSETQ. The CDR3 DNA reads TGCGCCAGCAGCCGGACAGGGGGCGATGATGGCTACACCTTC. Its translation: CASSRTGGDDGYTF.

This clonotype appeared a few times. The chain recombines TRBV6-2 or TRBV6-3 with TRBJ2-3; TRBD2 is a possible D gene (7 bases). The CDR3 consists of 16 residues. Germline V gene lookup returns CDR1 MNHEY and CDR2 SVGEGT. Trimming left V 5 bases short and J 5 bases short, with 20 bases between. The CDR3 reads CASSPLRGAPEDTQYF. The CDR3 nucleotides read TGTGCCAGCAGTCCCCTCCGGGGGGCCCCCGAAGATACGCAGTATTTT.

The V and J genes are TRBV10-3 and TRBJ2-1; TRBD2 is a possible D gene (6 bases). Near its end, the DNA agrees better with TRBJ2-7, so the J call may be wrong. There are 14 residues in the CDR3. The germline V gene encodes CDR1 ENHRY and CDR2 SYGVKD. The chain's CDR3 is CAIRGGGTYNEQYF. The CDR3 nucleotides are TGTGCCATCAGGGGGGGTGGGACCTACAATGAGCAGTACTTC.